This T cell receptor beta chain came from a study of brain T cells in children with intractable seizures. Here immunoSEQ multiplex PCR was the method, and the copy in TCRdb shows in-frame clones only, minus some. The sample carries about 340,000 clones, 85% to 95% recorded once. The CDR3 covers 13 residues. The germline V gene has CDR1 LGHNA and CDR2 YNFKEQ. J lost 5 bases, V lost 3 bases, and 3 bases had no gene match. Points from the study as a whole: Pre-surgery blood may have been undersampled, hiding some clones.

Time point reported: blood from clinic visit 5 months post-surgery; TSC patient then seizure free. The sequenced cases were selected for having the highest brain T cell transcript signatures. A note on this clone: The target antigen is unknown.

This TCR came from a boy less than two years old with tuberous sclerosis and intractable seizures. The sample here was peripheral blood, taken about 5 months after surgery. This chain uses TRBV4-2 with TRBJ1-1; 7 bases are shared with TRBD1. The CDR3 spells CASSQPGGTEAFF. CDR3 nucleotides: TGTGCCAGCAGCCAGCCAGGGGGAACTGAAGCTTTCTTT.